This TCR beta chain was captured in a study of blood T cell repertoires in COVID-19. Data came from immunoSEQ multiplex PCR; TCRdb stores just in-frame clones and leaves some out. Among 190,000 or so clones, 80% to 90% were seen once, and the ten largest hold roughly 2.9%. This CDR3 has 14 amino acids. Trimming removed 4 bases from V and 2 bases from J; junction bases left unmatched: 4. Germline V CDR1 and CDR2: KGHSH, LQKENI. The origin of this receptor is a man aged 45-65 years with active or convalescent COVID-19. Sequencing was performed on peripheral blood. This chain joins TRBV18 and TRBJ2-5, with 7 positions matching TRBD1. The CDR3 DNA reads as TGTGCCAGCTCACGAACAGGGGTTCAAGAGACCCAGTACTTC. It translates to CASSRTGVQETQYF. The full variable domain, with the rest looked up from reference TRBV18 and TRBJ2-5, is NAGVMQNPRHLVRRRGQEARLRCSPMKGHSHVYWYRQLPEEGLKFMVYLQKENIIDESGMPKERFSAEFPKEGPSILRIQQVVRGDSAAYFCASSRTGVQETQYFGPGTRLLVL.